A single sample is the source of the 16 T cell receptor beta chains below, sequenced in a study of coeliac disease. Data came from immunoSEQ multiplex PCR; TCRdb stores just in-frame clones and leaves some out. The top ten hold over 8.5% of the sample, which has thousands of clones, 45% to 50% seen once. The sample consisted of intraepithelial lymphocytes from the gut. These receptors all come from a woman in her seventies with celiac disease.

This chain joins TRBV19 and TRBJ1-6; tentatively, D is TRBD1 (5 bases). Trimming removed 5 bases at V and 10 bases at J, with 18 bases between. Germline V CDR1 and CDR2: LNHDA, SQIVND (reference sequence). The CDR3 runs to 15 residues. CDR3 sequence: CASSLGTSRGSPLHF. The DNA for the CDR3 is TGTGCCAGTAGTCTAGGGACCTCTCGGGGGTCACCCCTCCACTTT.

This chain uses TRBV4-2 with TRBJ2-7; 7 bases agree with TRBD1. Germline V lookup: CDR1 LGHNA, CDR2 YNFKEQ. The CDR3 spans 15 residues. The junction had 9 bases not matched to a gene; V was cut back by 5 bases and J by 2 bases. This chain's CDR3 is CASSWMTGSTYEQYF. The DNA for the CDR3 is TGTGCCAGCAGCTGGATGACAGGGTCGACCTACGAGCAGTACTTC.

About this clone itself: The DNA is left out, because the CDR3 cannot be placed on it with certainty; the CDR3 is given as TCRdb lists it. The chain joins TRBV28 to TRBJ2-7; the table's D call of TRBD2 was not tested on the DNA. The CDR3 length is 18 residues, termini included. CDR1 and CDR2 (germline): MDHEN, SYDVKM. The CDR3 here is CASSSSRLAGPLSYEQYF.

This clone is classed as medium-sized. This chain links TRBV30 with TRBJ1-1, with 8 bases that match TRBD1. There are 14 residues in the CDR3. Germline trimming cut 4 bases from V and 3 bases from J; bases unmatched to any gene: 7. The V gene's germline CDR1 is GTSNPN and CDR2 SVGIG (reference sequence). The CDR3, as DNA: TGTGCCTGGACCACCAGGACAGGGTACACTGAAGCTTTCTTT. Translating gives CAWTTRTGYTEAFF.

This clone has a handful of counts. The chain joins TRBV7-3 to TRBJ2-5, with D possibly TRBD1 on 6 matching bases. V was trimmed by 3 bases and J by 2 bases, leaving 10 bases between them. CDR1 is SGHTA and CDR2 is FQGTGA in the germline V gene. The CDR3 runs 14 residues. The CDR3 region is CASSLLGQQETQYF. As DNA, the CDR3 is TGTGCCAGCAGCTTGCTCGGACAGCAAGAGACCCAGTACTTC.

V usage is TRBV30 and J usage is TRBJ1-6; D remains unclear. This CDR3 is 13 amino acids long. Germline V gene data show CDR1 as GTSNPN and CDR2 as SVGIG (reference sequence). Deletions cut 4 bases from V and 5 bases from J, with 9 bases between. CDR3 sequence: CAWTRENNSPLHF. Here the CDR3 DNA reads TGTGCCTGGACCCGAGAAAATAATTCACCCCTCCACTTT.

The rearrangement joins TRBV27 to TRBJ1-1; no definite D call. Per germline, CDR1 MNHEY and CDR2 SMNVEV (reference sequence). With 3 bases removed from V and 5 bases from J, the gap between germline ends came to 10 bases. The CDR3 totals 13 residues. The CDR3 region has the DNA TGTGCCAGCAGTTTTACTCATAAGACTGAAGCTTTCTTT. Residues: CASSFTHKTEAFF.

By sample fraction, this clone is large. CDR3 amino acids: CASSLAGGSYEQYF. The CDR3 region has the DNA TGTGCCAGCAGCCTAGCGGGGGGAAGCTACGAGCAGTACTTC. The V call is TRBV6-5, the J call TRBJ2-7, with 11 nucleotides matching TRBD2. This CDR3 comprises 14 residues. After removal of 6 bases from V and 3 bases from J, the junction contained 4 bases not matched to a gene. Germline loops: CDR1 MNHEY, CDR2 SVGAGI.

The chain links TRBV5-6 to TRBJ1-2; a weak D match, TRBD1 (6 bases). The CDR3 is 14 amino acids. CDR1 SGHDT and CDR2 YYEEEE come from the germline V gene. V lost 0 bases and J lost 10, with 16 bases in between. The CDR3 sequence is CASSLEGGRLIYTF. Here the CDR3 DNA reads TGTGCCAGCAGCTTGGAAGGGGGAAGATTAATCTACACCTTC.

By its share, this clone is large. The rearrangement joins TRBV5-1 to TRBJ2-5; 13 nucleotides line up with TRBD2. The CDR3 spans 15 residues. V was clipped by 5 bases and J by 5 bases; unmatched bases: 6. The V gene's germline CDR1 is SGHRS and CDR2 YFSETQ. The chain's CDR3 is CASRVTSGGPETQYF. CDR3 nucleotides: TGCGCCAGCAGGGTGACTAGCGGGGGGCCGGAGACCCAGTACTTC.

By sample share, this clone is medium-sized. The chain uses TRBV19 and TRBJ1-5; possibly TRBD1 for D (5 bases). Germline V gene lookup returns CDR1 LNHDA and CDR2 SQIVND (reference sequence). Deletions cut 7 bases from V and 6 bases from J, with 10 bases between. CDR3 length: 12 amino acids. CDR3 sequence (DNA): TGTGCCAGTAATACTCAGGGTCAGCCCCAGCATTTT. Its protein is CASNTQGQPQHF.

The chain carries TRBV6-5 and TRBJ2-7, with D perhaps TRBD2 (6 bases). The ends were cut back, 7 bases at V and 2 bases at J, with 12 bases in the middle. Looked up from germline, CDR1 is MNHEY and CDR2 is SVGAGI. This CDR3 is built from 13 residues. For the CDR3, the DNA is TGTGCCAGCAAATCTTGGGGGGCCTACGAGCAGTACTTC. Encoded protein: CASKSWGAYEQYF.

This clone has just a few counts. The genes are TRBV6-1 and TRBJ2-1, with 7 bases identical to TRBD1. The V gene end was trimmed by 4 bases and the J gene end by 4 bases; junction bases not matched to a gene: 10. This CDR3 spans 16 amino acids. CDR1 is MNHNS and CDR2 is SASEGT in the germline V gene. The DNA for the CDR3 is TGTGCCAGCAGTGGGTGGGGACAGAGTGTTTACAATGAGCAGTTCTTC. As protein: CASSGWGQSVYNEQFF.

The chain is built from TRBV11-1 and TRBJ1-2; D is ambiguous. CDR3 length: 13 amino acids. The V end was cut by 1 base, the J end by 6 bases, with 9 bases between. Germline V CDR1 and CDR2: SGHAT, FQDESV (reference sequence). CDR3 nucleotides: TGTGCCAGCAGCTTAGGCTTAGAGGATGGCTACACCTTC. Amino acid sequence: CASSLGLEDGYTF.

The J gene is TRBJ2-1, the V gene TRBV28; D is perhaps TRBD2 (6 bases). V lost 3 bases to trimming and J lost 5 bases, with 11 bases between them. This CDR3 is 14 amino acids long. The germline CDR1 and CDR2 sequences are MDHEN and SYDVKM. The CDR3 loop is CASSFRGENNEQFF. Here the CDR3 DNA reads TGTGCCAGCAGTTTTCGCGGGGAGAACAATGAGCAGTTCTTC.

The rearrangement links TRBV19 to TRBJ1-5; D is uncertain. V was shortened by 1 base and J by 6 bases, with 4 bases between the two germline ends. The CDR3 runs 12 residues. Germline loops: CDR1 LNHDA, CDR2 SQIVND (reference sequence). This CDR3 reads CASSIGLQPQHF. CDR3 in DNA: TGTGCCAGTAGTATAGGGCTTCAGCCCCAGCATTTT.